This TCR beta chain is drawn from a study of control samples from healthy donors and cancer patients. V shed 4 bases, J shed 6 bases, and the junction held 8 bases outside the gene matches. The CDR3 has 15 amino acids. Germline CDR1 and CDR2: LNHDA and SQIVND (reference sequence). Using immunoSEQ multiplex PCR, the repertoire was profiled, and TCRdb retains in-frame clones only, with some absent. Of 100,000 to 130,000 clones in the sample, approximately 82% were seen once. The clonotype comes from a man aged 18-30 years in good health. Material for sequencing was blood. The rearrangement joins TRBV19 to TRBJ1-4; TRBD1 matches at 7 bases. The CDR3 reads CASSTPQGRYEKLFF. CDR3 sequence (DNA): TGTGCCAGTAGTACCCCACAGGGGCGGTATGAAAAACTGTTTTTT.